The present entry profiles one T cell receptor (beta chain) with its context. Its antigen is not known. V was shortened by 3 bases and J by 4 bases, with 13 bases between the two germline ends. Per the germline V gene, CDR1 is SGHRS and CDR2 is YFSETQ. The CDR3 runs 14 residues. Sampling consisted of one heparinised blood draw per donor, averaging approximately 120 mL. The study reverse transcribed the entire isolated RNA, so it sequenced expressed TCRB transcripts. The protocol was immunoSEQ multiplex PCR, while the TCRdb copy is restricted to in-frame clones and leaves out a portion. This sample has hundreds of thousands of clones; 11% occur once, and the top ten carry 0.04% to 0.05%. This record comes from a study of beta chain features in type 1 diabetes. General observations from the study: Whether TCRB rearrangement is influenced by HLA type was left unresolved in this analysis. Compared to healthy donors, patients appeared to have naive, central memory and Treg TCRB repertoires that were more alike.

The receptor was derived from a woman aged 18 to 35 in good health. The sequenced material came from naive CD4+ T cells from blood. The chain links TRBV5-1 to TRBJ1-2; D gene unclear. The DNA for the CDR3 is TGCGCCAGCAGCTCTCAACGCGAGGTCTATGGCTACACCTTC. This codes for CASSSQREVYGYTF.